The 19 T cell receptor beta chains below come from one sample, sequenced in a study of blood T cell repertoires in COVID-19 (dated by TCRdb to 2018 to 2021). The receptor library was made with the immunoSEQ multiplex PCR assay. The immuneACCESS repertoire file appears here via TCRdb, limited to in-frame rearrangements. These files lack a portion of the clones; in checked studies, under half of the deficit traces to unresolved V genes, and the cause of the others is not known. The sample table holds 97,000 or so clones, of which roughly 87% were seen once. The top ten clonotypes cover under 20% of the sample. Source material: peripheral blood. All receptors come from an older man with acute or convalescent COVID-19.

The chain's CDR3 is CASSLAGTVYNEQFF. Written as DNA, the CDR3 is TGCGCCAGCAGCTTGGCCGGGACAGTTTACAATGAGCAGTTCTTC. V usage is TRBV5-1 and J usage is TRBJ2-1; TRBD1 agrees at 7 bases. Losses at the gene ends were 0 bases for V and 4 bases for J; bases not matched to a gene: 4. The germline CDR1 and CDR2 sequences are SGHRS and YFSETQ. This CDR3 is 15 amino acids long.

V gene TRBV30 combines with J gene TRBJ1-6; D remains unclear. The CDR3 spans 13 residues. Germline CDR1 GTSNPN, CDR2 SVGIG (reference sequence). Trimming cost V 3 bases and J 8 bases, with 11 bases left between them. The CDR3 DNA is TGTGCCTGGAGAACCCAAGGAGATTCACCCCTCCACTTT. Translated: CAWRTQGDSPLHF.

In its sample, this clone was seen once. The J gene is TRBJ2-7, the V gene TRBV18, with 8 bases fitting TRBD2. J lost 5 bases, V lost 5 bases, and 5 bases had no gene match. The germline V gene encodes CDR1 KGHSH and CDR2 LQKENI. The CDR3 spans 13 residues. The DNA for the CDR3 is TGTGCCAGCTCATTAGCGGGAAGGAACGAGCAGTACTTC. This encodes CASSLAGRNEQYF.

The chain recombines TRBV30 with TRBJ1-5; TRBD1 is a possible D gene (6 bases). V was pared by 1 base and J by 4 bases, with 8 bases between. The length of the CDR3 is 13 residues. Germline V gene sequence: CDR1 GTSNPN, CDR2 SVGIG (reference sequence). Written as DNA, the CDR3 is TGTGCCTGGAGTGGGCAGGGGAATCAGCCCCAGCATTTT. As protein: CAWSGQGNQPQHF.

In its sample, this clone was seen once. The DNA for the CDR3 is TGTGCCAGCAGCTTACCGGGACAGGGAGCCTATGGCTACACCTTC. Its protein is CASSLPGQGAYGYTF. This rearrangement joins TRBV7-2 to TRBJ1-2; 9 nucleotides align to TRBD1. This CDR3 spans 15 amino acids. J gave up 4 bases and V 2 bases, and 5 bases lay outside the gene matches. Germline lookup yields CDR1 SGHTA and CDR2 FQGNSA.

The CDR3 bases are TGCGCCAGCAGAGCCGGGACAGGGGGCCTCGGACAGCCCCAGCATTTT. Protein product: CASRAGTGGLGQPQHF. This chain uses TRBV5-1 with TRBJ1-5, with TRBD1 matching over 12 bases. The CDR3 is 16 amino acids. The germline V gene has CDR1 SGHRS and CDR2 YFSETQ. V shed 5 bases, J shed 7 bases, and the junction held 10 bases outside the gene matches.

This clone was detected only once. This chain connects TRBV28 to TRBJ1-6, with D maybe TRBD1 (6 bases). The CDR3 loop spans 15 amino acids. The V gene lost 2 bases and the J gene lost 7 bases, with 12 bases spanning the gap. Germline V gives CDR1 MDHEN, CDR2 SYDVKM. The CDR3 sequence is CASSLPGGGNSPLHF. In DNA, the CDR3 is TGTGCCAGCAGTTTACCGGGAGGGGGGAATTCACCCCTCCACTTT.

V and J are TRBV6-5 and TRBJ1-5; 7 nucleotides agree with TRBD1. With V trimmed by 2 bases and J by 5 bases, 6 bases remained unmatched. The CDR3 consists of 15 residues. CDR1 MNHEY and CDR2 SVGAGI come from the germline V gene. The CDR3 bases are TGTGCCAGCAGTTACACAACAGGGGTTGATCAGCCCCAGCATTTT. Translating it yields CASSYTTGVDQPQHF.

The J gene is TRBJ1-5, the V gene TRBV28; 9 nucleotides agree with TRBD1. V was clipped by 10 bases and J by 2 bases; unmatched bases: 9. Germline loops: CDR1 MDHEN, CDR2 SYDVKM. This CDR3 is built from 15 residues. CDR3 bases: TGTGCCATTCAGTTTACAGGGGGCGGCAATCAGCCCCAGCATTTT. Protein sequence: CAIQFTGGGNQPQHF. The entire variable domain, with the rest obtained from reference TRBV28 and TRBJ1-5, is as follows: DVKVTQSSRYLVKRTGEKVFLECVQDMDHENMFWYRQDPGLGLRLIYFSYDVKMKEKGDIPEGYSVSREKKERFSLILESASTNQTSMYLCAIQFTGGGNQPQHFGDGTRLSIL.

The chain combines TRBV12-5 with TRBJ2-7, with a weak D call TRBD2 (5 bases). V lost 2 bases and J lost 0, with 17 bases in between. CDR3 size: 17 residues. Germline V gene data show CDR1 as LGHNT and CDR2 as FRNRAP. The CDR3 nucleotides are TGTGCTAGTGGTTTGCCTCCCGTCGGGAAGAGCTCCTACGAGCAGTACTTC. It is translated as CASGLPPVGKSSYEQYF.

The V gene is TRBV9, the J gene TRBJ1-2; no reliable D call. V dropped 4 bases and J dropped 7 bases, with 14 bases sitting between them. The V gene's germline CDR1 is SGDLS and CDR2 YYNGEE. CDR3 size: 13 residues. The CDR3 is CASSSREGFGYTF. The CDR3 DNA is TGTGCCAGCAGCTCCCGGGAGGGTTTTGGCTACACCTTC.

The chain links TRBV6-5 to TRBJ2-7, with D tentatively TRBD1 (6 bases). The CDR3 consists of 11 residues. CDR1 is MNHEY, CDR2 SVGAGI, per germline. The V and J ends lost 10 bases and 1 base respectively, with 8 bases between them. The CDR3 sequence is CANGQSYEQYF. The CDR3 DNA follows: TGTGCCAACGGACAGTCCTACGAGCAGTACTTC.

The chain carries TRBV15 and TRBJ1-4; no firm D call. CDR3 length: 14 amino acids. Trimming removed 1 base from V and 4 bases from J, with 7 bases in between. Germline V gene lookup returns CDR1 LNHNV and CDR2 YYDKDF (reference sequence). CDR3 DNA sequence: TGTGCCACCAGCAGAGGGCCGATTAATGAAAAACTGTTTTTT. Translated, it gives CATSRGPINEKLFF. Drawing the rest from reference TRBV15 and TRBJ1-4, the complete variable domain is DAMVIQNPRYQVTQFGKPVTLSCSQTLNHNVMYWYQQKSSQAPKLLFHYYDKDFNNEADTPDNFQSRRPNTSFCFLDIRSPGLGDTAMYLCATSRGPINEKLFFGSGTQLSVL.

This chain uses TRBV30 with TRBJ1-5; maybe TRBD1 (6 bases). Trimming took off 3 bases at V and 0 bases at J, with 15 bases between the two ends. Germline V lookup: CDR1 GTSNPN, CDR2 SVGIG (reference sequence). The CDR3 has 16 residues. The DNA for the CDR3 is TGTGCCTGGAGAAACCCAGGGGTGAATAGCAATCAGCCCCAGCATTTT. This sequence encodes CAWRNPGVNSNQPQHF.

The V and J genes are TRBV7-2 and TRBJ2-1; 11 bases map to TRBD2. The V segment lost 8 bases and the J segment 6 bases; nucleotides outside the gene matches: 12. Germline V gives CDR1 SGHTA, CDR2 FQGNSA. There are 16 residues in the CDR3. Here the CDR3 reads CASSGGGTSGSNEQFF. The DNA of the CDR3 is TGTGCCAGCTCCGGGGGGGGTACTAGCGGGAGCAATGAGCAGTTCTTC.

This sequence joins TRBV3-1 (or the pseudogene TRBV3-2) and TRBJ2-5; the D gene is possibly TRBD2 (5 bases). CDR3 size: 13 residues. V was shortened by 7 bases and J by 4 bases, with 13 bases between the two germline ends. Germline CDR1 and CDR2: LGHDT and YNNKEL (reference sequence). CDR3 residues: CASTPRAGETQYF. The CDR3 DNA reads as TGTGCCAGCACCCCAAGGGCGGGAGAGACCCAGTACTTC.

The chain is built from TRBV6-2 or TRBV6-3 and TRBJ2-5, with 10 positions matching TRBD2. Germline V gene data show CDR1 as MNHEY and CDR2 as SVGEGT. Trimming at V came to 0 bases and at J to 5 bases, leaving 3 bases not matched to a gene. This CDR3 contains 15 residues. CDR3 nucleotides: TGTGCCAGCAGTTACTCGTCTAGCGGGAGTGAGACCCAGTACTTC. Amino acids: CASSYSSSGSETQYF.

A few counts support this clone. The chain combines TRBV7-7 with TRBJ2-5; 10 bases fit TRBD2. V was clipped by 3 bases and J by 7 bases; unmatched bases: 11. Looked up from germline, CDR1 is SSHAT and CDR2 is FNYEAQ (reference sequence). CDR3 length: 16 residues. The CDR3 here is CASSFLSSGGLGTQYF. Written as DNA, the CDR3 is TGTGCCAGCAGCTTCTTATCTAGCGGGGGCCTGGGGACCCAGTACTTC.

V and J are TRBV25-1 and TRBJ1-2, with 7 nucleotides matching TRBD1. The germline V gene encodes CDR1 MGHDK and CDR2 SYGVNS. CDR3 size: 14 residues. After removal of 5 bases from V and 2 bases from J, the junction contained 5 bases not matched to a gene. The CDR3 spells CASSKTGRNYGYTF. CDR3 in DNA: TGTGCCAGCAGTAAGACAGGGCGAAACTATGGCTACACCTTC.